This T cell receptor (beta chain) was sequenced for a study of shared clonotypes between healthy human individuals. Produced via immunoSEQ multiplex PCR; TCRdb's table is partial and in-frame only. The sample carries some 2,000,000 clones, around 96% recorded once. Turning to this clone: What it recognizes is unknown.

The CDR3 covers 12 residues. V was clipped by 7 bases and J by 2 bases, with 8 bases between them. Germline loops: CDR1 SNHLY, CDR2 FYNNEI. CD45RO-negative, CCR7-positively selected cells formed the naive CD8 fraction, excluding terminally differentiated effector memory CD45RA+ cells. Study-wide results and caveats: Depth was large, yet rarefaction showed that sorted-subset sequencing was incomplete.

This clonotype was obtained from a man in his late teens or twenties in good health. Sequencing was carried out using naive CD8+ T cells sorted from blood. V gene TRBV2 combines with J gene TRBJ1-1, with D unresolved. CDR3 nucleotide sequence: TGTGCCAGCAAACCTGGAAACACTGAAGCTTTCTTT. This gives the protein CASKPGNTEAFF.